The 14 T cell receptor beta chains reported below all come from one sample, sequenced in a study of cytomegalovirus exposure and HLA in healthy donors. Researchers ran the PCR with 60 Vbeta and 13 Jbeta primers. The repertoire was sequenced with immunoSEQ multiplex PCR; TCRdb's copy has only in-frame clones and lacks some. The table shows about 200,000 clones, with over 75% occurring only once. The sequenced material came from PBMCs. These receptor sequences come from a man younger than 35 in good health and CMV-seronegative.

The V call is TRBV6-6, the J call TRBJ1-6; D not resolved. V dropped 4 bases and J dropped 8 bases, with 12 bases sitting between them. Germline V CDR1 and CDR2: MNHNY, SVGAGI (reference sequence). CDR3 length: 14 residues. CDR3 residues: CASSSRQIDSPLHF. The CDR3 DNA reads TGTGCCAGCAGTTCGAGGCAGATAGATTCACCCCTCCACTTT.

This sequence joins TRBV9 and TRBJ2-3; tentative D call: TRBD1 (6 bases). Deletions cut 0 bases from V and 0 bases from J, with 11 bases between. Germline loops: CDR1 SGDLS, CDR2 YYNGEE. This CDR3 spans 16 amino acids. The CDR3, as DNA: TGTGCCAGCAGCGTAGGTAACAGGGTAAGCACAGATACGCAGTATTTT. Protein: CASSVGNRVSTDTQYF.

This clone was counted only a few times. CDR3 sequence: CASSRWTGDDYNSPLHF. The CDR3 nucleotides are TGCGCCAGCAGCCGGTGGACAGGGGATGACTATAATTCACCCCTCCACTTT. This chain links TRBV4-3 with TRBJ1-6, with 9 bases matching TRBD1. The V and J ends lost 4 bases and 3 bases, in that order; junction bases with no gene match: 7. Germline loops: CDR1 LGHNA, CDR2 YSLEER. CDR3 length: 17 amino acids.

V gene TRBV5-1 combines with J gene TRBJ2-1; 9 bases match TRBD2. This CDR3 contains 14 residues. V gave up 5 bases and J gave up 4 bases; unmatched junction bases: 4. Germline V gene lookup returns CDR1 SGHRS and CDR2 YFSETQ. CDR3 protein: CASSISGSYNEQFF. Here the CDR3 DNA reads TGCGCCAGCAGTATTAGCGGGAGTTACAATGAGCAGTTCTTC.

The gene calls are TRBV19 and TRBJ2-7; weak D call: TRBD1 (7 bases). This CDR3 has 14 residues. Germline CDR1 reads LNHDA; CDR2 reads SQIVND (reference sequence). Trimming cost V 5 bases and J 3 bases, with 14 bases left between them. This CDR3 is CASSPQGGYYEQYF. The DNA of the CDR3 is TGTGCCAGTAGTCCCCAGGGGGGATACTACGAGCAGTACTTC.

V usage is TRBV9 and J usage is TRBJ2-5; 8 bases are shared with TRBD1. Per the germline V gene, CDR1 is SGDLS and CDR2 is YYNGEE. Losses at the gene ends were 2 bases for V and 1 base for J; bases not matched to a gene: 7. The CDR3 spans 16 residues. CDR3 residues: CASSVLGQDIQETQYF. Written as DNA, the CDR3 is TGTGCCAGCAGCGTGTTGGGACAGGATATCCAAGAGACCCAGTACTTC. The complete variable domain, with remaining parts taken from reference TRBV9 and TRBJ2-5, reads DSGVTQTPKHLITATGQRVTLRCSPRSGDLSVYWYQQSLDQGLQFLIQYYNGEERAKGNILERFSAQQFPDLHSELNLSSLELGDSALYFCASSVLGQDIQETQYFGPGTRLLVL.

The chain combines TRBV11-3 with TRBJ2-2, with a tentative D call TRBD2 (6 bases). This CDR3 is built from 15 residues. The ends were cut back, 5 bases at V and 4 bases at J, with 14 bases in the middle. Germline loops: CDR1 SGHNT, CDR2 YENEEA. The CDR3 region is CASSIGTHLTGELFF. The CDR3 DNA reads TGTGCCAGCAGCATCGGGACTCATCTCACCGGGGAGCTGTTTTTT.

This clone was picked up a small number of times. Here the CDR3 DNA reads TGTGCCAGCAGCCTCCGGGACAGCCCCTACGAGCAGTACTTC. Encoded protein: CASSLRDSPYEQYF. The rearrangement joins TRBV9 to TRBJ2-5, with 7 bases aligning to TRBD1. The closer fit of TRBJ2-7 to the DNA end suggests the J call may be wrong. Germline values: CDR1 SGDLS, CDR2 YYNGEE. The CDR3 runs to 14 residues.

This chain links TRBV7-2 with TRBJ2-5, with TRBD2 identical over 8 bases. Trimming at V came to 4 bases and at J to 5 bases, leaving 15 bases not matched to a gene. The length of the CDR3 is 17 residues. In germline, CDR1 is SGHTA, CDR2 FQGNSA. The CDR3 coding sequence is TGTGCCAGCAGCTGGGGGTGGGTAGCGGGGCCCCGGGAGACCCAGTACTTC. Translation: CASSWGWVAGPRETQYF.

The V gene is TRBV14, the J gene TRBJ2-1, with a tentative D call TRBD2 (5 bases). The ends were cut back, 4 bases at V and 0 bases at J, with 7 bases in the middle. Per germline, CDR1 SGHDN and CDR2 FVKESK. This CDR3 region has 14 residues. CDR3 sequence reads: CASSPTSSYNEQFF. The CDR3 nucleotides are TGTGCCAGCAGCCCTACTAGCTCCTACAATGAGCAGTTCTTC.

The chain joins TRBV6-6 to TRBJ2-2; 7 positions match TRBD2. CDR1 MNHNY and CDR2 SVGAGI come from the germline V gene (reference sequence). CDR3 length: 15 residues. Trimming removed 6 bases from V and 5 bases from J; junction bases left unmatched: 9. The CDR3 DNA follows: TGTGCCAGCAGCCCTCGGAGGGAGGGTACCGGGGAGCTGTTTTTT. Encoded protein: CASSPRREGTGELFF.

The chain has TRBV15 and TRBJ1-1, with unresolved D. V lost 0 bases, J lost 3 bases, and 11 bases lay in between. This CDR3 has 15 residues. CDR1 is LNHNV, CDR2 YYDKDF, per germline (reference sequence). The CDR3 coding sequence is TGTGCCACCAGCAGAGATGTAACCGGGGACACTGAAGCTTTCTTT. It yields the protein CATSRDVTGDTEAFF.

This clone has a handful of counts. This chain uses TRBV6-4 with TRBJ1-5; 9 positions match TRBD1. V gave up 2 bases and J gave up 3 bases; unmatched junction bases: 11. The CDR3 is 18 residues long. The V gene's germline CDR1 is MRHNA and CDR2 SNTAGT. CDR3 protein: CASSDPGGDRAVNQPQHF. Written as DNA, the CDR3 is TGTGCCAGCAGTGACCCCGGGGGGGACAGGGCCGTCAATCAGCCCCAGCATTTT.

Written as DNA, the CDR3 is TGTGCCAGCAGCCTACAGGGTCGGACTGAAGCTTTCTTT. It translates to CASSLQGRTEAFF. The gene calls are TRBV7-8 and TRBJ1-1, with D possibly TRBD1 on 6 matching bases. The CDR3 is made up of 13 amino acids. CDR1 is SGHVS, CDR2 FQNEAQ, per germline. V was trimmed by 5 bases and J by 5 bases, leaving 12 bases between them. The complete variable domain, with remaining parts taken from reference TRBV7-8 and TRBJ1-1, reads GAGVSQSPRYKVAKRGQDVALRCDPISGHVSLFWYQQALGQGPEFLTYFQNEAQLDKSGLPSDRFFAERPEGSVSTLKIQRTQQEDSAVYLCASSLQGRTEAFFGQGTRLTVV.